The 15 T cell receptor beta chains given below trace back to one sample, sequenced in a study of beta chain features in type 1 diabetes. Investigators reverse transcribed all isolated RNA, so they sequenced expressed TCRB transcripts. Clones were read by immunoSEQ multiplex PCR, and TCRdb kept only the in-frame ones, dropping some. The table has 38,000 or so clones, approximately 60% seen once; the top ten hold 2% to 2.5%. Sequenced: Tregs from blood. The receptors shown here come from a woman aged 25 to 39 in good health.

A single count supports this clone. The J gene is TRBJ2-1, the V gene TRBV7-9; TRBD2 matches at 12 bases. The germline CDR1 and CDR2 sequences are SEHNR and FQNEAQ (reference sequence). Trimming took 1 base from V and 5 from J; bases not matched to a gene: 6. This CDR3 is built from 17 residues. CDR3 residues: CASSLVRTSGVNNEQFF. The CDR3 DNA sequence: TGTGCCAGCAGCTTAGTTCGGACTAGCGGGGTAAACAATGAGCAGTTCTTC.

The V and J genes are TRBV5-4 and TRBJ1-1; D is uncertain. The germline CDR1 and CDR2 sequences are SGHNT and YYREEE (reference sequence). The germline V and J ends were trimmed by 3 bases and 2 bases, with 11 bases remaining between them. The CDR3 sequence is 14 residues long. CDR3 in amino acids: CASSYGLLNTEAFF. CDR3 bases: TGTGCCAGCAGCTACGGACTGCTCAACACTGAAGCTTTCTTT.

The chain is built from TRBV27 and TRBJ2-1; 15 positions agree with TRBD2. The CDR3 runs 18 residues. V lost 5 bases and J lost 3; bases outside the gene matches: 8. The germline CDR1 and CDR2 sequences are MNHEY and SMNVEV (reference sequence). The CDR3 sequence is CASSPHGLAGGIYNEQFF. CDR3 DNA sequence: TGTGCCAGCAGTCCTCACGGACTAGCGGGAGGGATCTACAATGAGCAGTTCTTC.

For the CDR3, the DNA is TGTGCCAGCAGCACCGGGACAGCCGCCTACGAGCAGTACTTC. This translates into CASSTGTAAYEQYF. The chain employs TRBV7-2 and TRBJ2-7, with 7 bases fitting TRBD1. Germline values: CDR1 SGHTA, CDR2 FQGNSA. V was clipped by 5 bases and J by 2 bases; unmatched bases: 6. CDR3 length: 14 residues.

The chain has TRBV1 and TRBJ2-3; TRBD2 reflects the table's D call only, with no check against the DNA. TRBV1 is deemed a pseudogene. The CDR3 is 16 residues long. The CDR3 sequence: CTSSTRLAGAPDTQYF. DNA of the CDR3: TGCACCAGCAGCACAAGACTAGCGGGAGCCCCAGATACGCAGTATTTT.

The gene calls are TRBV29-1 and TRBJ2-3; no definite D call. Trimming took 4 bases from V and 1 from J, leaving 9 bases between them. The CDR3 spans 13 residues. CDR1 and CDR2 (germline): SQVTM, ANQGSEA. The CDR3 DNA reads as TGCAGCGTTGTAGGCAGCGGCACAGATACGCAGTATTTT. This gives the protein CSVVGSGTDTQYF.

This clone has just a few counts. This sequence joins TRBV11-1 and TRBJ2-7; TRBD2 is a possible D gene (6 bases). CDR1 and CDR2 (germline): SGHAT, FQDESV (reference sequence). With 3 bases removed from V and 6 bases from J, the gap between germline ends came to 12 bases. There are 13 residues in the CDR3. CDR3 amino acids: CASSFLRESEQYF. CDR3 bases: TGTGCCAGCAGCTTTCTCCGGGAGTCCGAGCAGTACTTC. The whole variable domain, remainder taken from reference TRBV11-1 and TRBJ2-7, is EAEVAQSPRYKITEKSQAVAFWCDPISGHATLYWYRQILGQGPELLVQFQDESVVDDSQLPKDRFSAERLKGVDSTLKIQPAELGDSAMYLCASSFLRESEQYFGPGTRLTVT.

The chain employs TRBV6-5 and TRBJ1-5, with TRBD1 matching over 7 bases. Germline CDR1 MNHEY, CDR2 SVGAGI. The CDR3 loop spans 14 amino acids. Germline trimming cut 6 bases from V and 4 bases from J; bases unmatched to any gene: 6. The CDR3 loop reads CASRAGTANQPQHF. DNA for the CDR3: TGTGCCAGCAGAGCCGGGACAGCTAATCAGCCCCAGCATTTT.

The chain has TRBV6-6 and TRBJ2-4, with a tentative D call TRBD1 (6 bases). Deletions cut 2 bases from V and 0 bases from J, with 8 bases between. CDR1 and CDR2 (germline): MNHNY, SVGAGI (reference sequence). CDR3 length equals 15 residues. The CDR3 loop is CASSYQGSAKNIQYF. CDR3 bases: TGTGCCAGCAGTTACCAGGGGTCAGCCAAAAACATTCAGTACTTC.

This clone was detected only a few times. CDR3 nucleotide sequence: TGTGCCAGCAGGTATCTCAGGGACACTGAAGCTTTCTTT. Translation gives CASRYLRDTEAFF. The J gene is TRBJ1-1, the V gene TRBV7-2; D is perhaps TRBD1 (5 bases). The ends were cut back, 6 bases at V and 3 bases at J, with 11 bases in the middle. The germline V gene has CDR1 SGHTA and CDR2 FQGNSA. The CDR3 consists of 13 residues.

The V call is TRBV25-1, the J call TRBJ2-6; D not resolved. The ends were cut back, 5 bases at V and 1 base at J, with 12 bases in the middle. The length of the CDR3 is 16 residues. CDR1 MGHDK and CDR2 SYGVNS come from the germline V gene. As DNA, the CDR3 is TGTGCCAGCAGTATCCCTTTGGCTTCTGGGGCCAACGTCCTGACTTTC. This encodes CASSIPLASGANVLTF.

This clone is categorized as medium-sized. This CDR3 is CASTTSGSYNEQFF. CDR3 nucleotides: TGTGCCAGTACGACTAGCGGGTCCTACAATGAGCAGTTCTTC. The chain links TRBV7-9 to TRBJ2-1; 10 bases line up with TRBD2. The CDR3 spans 14 residues. The germline gives CDR1 SEHNR, CDR2 FQNEAQ (reference sequence). Unmatched junction bases numbered 3, after V lost 9 bases and J lost 1 base.

This clone showed up just a few times. CDR3 coding DNA: TGCGCCAGCAGCCCCCGGAGACTCCCCGGGGCGCAGTATTTT. It translates to CASSPRRLPGAQYF. The chain joins TRBV4-3 to TRBJ2-3; D perhaps matches TRBD2 (5 bases). This CDR3 has 14 amino acids. The germline V gene encodes CDR1 LGHNA and CDR2 YSLEER. V was clipped by 4 bases and J by 10 bases, with 18 bases between them.

The chain links TRBV7-6 to TRBJ2-7, with 8 bases identical to TRBD1. The junction had 7 bases not matched to a gene; V was cut back by 5 bases and J by 4 bases. The CDR3 sequence is 14 residues long. Per the germline V gene, CDR1 is SGHVS and CDR2 is FNYEAQ. Here the CDR3 DNA reads TGTGCCAGCAGCAACGGACAGGGTGCGTACGAGCAGTACTTC. Protein product: CASSNGQGAYEQYF.

The V call is TRBV4-3, the J call TRBJ2-1; 10 nucleotides align to TRBD2. Germline values: CDR1 LGHNA, CDR2 YSLEER. V lost 1 base and J lost 2; bases outside the gene matches: 2. The CDR3 loop spans 16 amino acids. The CDR3 region has the DNA TGCGCCAGCAGCCAAGGGACTAGCGGTACCTACAATGAGCAGTTCTTC. Its protein product is CASSQGTSGTYNEQFF.